One T cell receptor beta chain is described in this entry. Its antigen is currently unknown. This may be a read error: a much more frequent sequence differs by one nucleotide. The germline CDR1 and CDR2 sequences are MNHEY and SVGEGT. The CDR3 has 16 residues. The V end was cut by 7 bases, the J end by 0 bases, with 16 bases between. The data derive from a study of glioma-infiltrating T cells. Study at large: Samples included WHO grade II oligodendrogliomas or astrocytomas and initial-diagnosis grade IV glioblastomas. Some 1 million peripheral T cells were targeted at roughly 4.5- to 11-fold coverage.

Study outcomes and limitations: Gliomas, especially low-grade, showed above-expected tissue-blood divergence; non-neoplastic patients showed below. Patients with low tissue-blood divergence carried a signature set of shared blood CDR3 motifs.

TCR alpha and beta CDR3 regions were amplified from RNA using iRepertoire nested multiplex PCR. TCRdb fed the multiplex PCR reads into MiXCR, producing one record per CDR3 protein. The repertoire holds more than 350,000 distinct CDR3 sequences, with 41% as singletons. The receptor was isolated from a human donor with low-grade glioma or glioblastoma, undergoing nonglioma brain surgery, or in good health (not recorded which). The J gene is TRBJ1-5, the V gene TRBV6-2 or TRBV6-3; D perhaps matches TRBD1 (5 bases). The sequencing sample was made of glioma tissue, nonneoplastic brain tissue, or PBMCs (not recorded which). CDR3 loop: CASIKGRYYSNQPQHF. The CDR3 region has the DNA TGTGCCAGCATCAAGGGGCGGTATTATAGCAATCAGCCCCAGCATTTT.